This is a list of T cell receptor beta chains from one sample in a study of control samples from healthy donors and cancer patients. Sequencing used immunoSEQ multiplex PCR; TCRdb keeps in-frame clones, though not all of them. The data show about 130,000 clones, approximately 90% seen once. Sequencing input: blood. These receptors came from a woman in her forties or fifties in good health. Each CDR3 is given with its conserved first and last residue. D genes are given only for firm matches. Expanded clones are given a class, and other clones once, few, many or no size at all.

size | J | V | D | CDR3 | DNA
. | TRBJ1-6 | TRBV19 | . | CASSLSENSPLHF | TGTGCCAGTAGTTTGTCGGAAAATTCACCCCTCCACTTT
. | TRBJ2-3 | TRBV20-1 | TRBD2 | CSASGSGASTDTQYF | TGCAGTGCTAGTGGGAGCGGGGCTAGCACAGATACGCAGTATTTT
. | TRBJ1-2 | TRBV28 | TRBD1 | CASSIQGAHGYTF | TGTGCCAGCAGTATACAGGGGGCACATGGCTACACCTTC
. | TRBJ2-5 | TRBV25-1 | . | CASSELNAQETQYF | TGTGCCAGCAGTGAATTAAACGCCCAAGAGACCCAGTACTTC
. | TRBJ1-6 | TRBV19 | . | CATAEGSYNSPLHF | TGTGCCACCGCGGAGGGGTCGTATAATTCACCCCTCCACTTT
. | TRBJ1-1 | TRBV14 | . | CASSQKVVVLNTEAFF | TGTGCCAGCAGCCAAAAAGTTGTCGTCTTGAACACTGAAGCTTTCTTT
. | TRBJ2-7 | TRBV27 | TRBD1 | CASSASIGTAYEQYF | TGTGCCAGCAGTGCGTCCATAGGGACAGCCTACGAGCAGTACTTC
once | TRBJ1-4 | TRBV30 | TRBD1 | CAWSQGGTWNEKLFF | TGTGCCTGGAGCCAGGGGGGGACCTGGAATGAAAAACTGTTTTTT
. | TRBJ2-6 | TRBV2 | . | CASSDAGANVLTF | TGTGCCAGCAGTGATGCGGGGGCCAACGTCCTGACTTTC
. | TRBJ1-1 | TRBV6-1 | . | CASSEAWGRVNTEAFF | TGTGCCAGCAGTGAAGCGTGGGGGCGTGTGAACACTGAAGCTTTCTTT
. | TRBJ2-7 | TRBV9 | . | CASSVGQRSPEQYF | TGTGCCAGCAGCGTAGGTCAGAGGTCCCCCGAGCAGTACTTC
few | TRBJ2-7 | TRBV5-4 | TRBD2 | CASSLASGRIGPDEQYF | TGTGCCAGCAGCTTGGCTAGCGGGAGAATCGGACCTGACGAGCAGTACTTC
. | TRBJ1-2 | TRBV6-6 | TRBD1 | CASSPNTGAEGYGYTF | TGTGCCAGCAGCCCCAACACAGGGGCTGAAGGCTATGGCTACACCTTC
. | TRBJ2-2 | TRBV19 | . | CASSKGARTNTGELFF | TGTGCCAGTAGTAAAGGAGCGCGAACGAACACCGGGGAGCTGTTTTTT
. | TRBJ2-2 | TRBV13 | TRBD2 | CASSFLAGAGTGELFF | TGTGCCAGCAGCTTTCTAGCGGGGGCGGGGACCGGGGAGCTGTTTTTT
few | TRBJ2-7 | TRBV4-1 | TRBD2 | CASSQGLAGVEQYF | TGCGCCAGCAGCCAAGGACTAGCGGGGGTCGAGCAGTACTTC
. | TRBJ2-3 | TRBV5-1 | TRBD2 | CASSFRTSESTDTQYF | TGCGCCAGCAGCTTCCGGACTAGCGAAAGCACAGATACGCAGTATTTT
. | TRBJ1-1 | TRBV7-8 | . | CASSLTGLKPNTEAFF | TGTGCCAGCAGCTTAACGGGCCTTAAACCGAACACTGAAGCTTTCTTT
. | TRBJ2-7 | TRBV2 | . | CASTDTGWDEQYF | TGTGCCAGCACCGATACAGGGTGGGACGAGCAGTACTTC
. | TRBJ2-1 | TRBV5-1 | TRBD2 | CASSLVSLAGGTEQFF | TGCGCCAGCAGCTTGGTGTCACTAGCGGGAGGAACTGAGCAGTTCTTC
. | TRBJ1-3 | TRBV2 | . | CASSDVLVGNTIYF | TGTGCCAGCAGTGACGTACTTGTTGGAAACACCATATATTTT
few | TRBJ1-2 | TRBV28 | . | CAGKGNYGYTF | TGTGCGGGCAAGGGAAACTATGGCTACACCTTC
. | TRBJ2-2 | TRBV6-6 | TRBD1 | CARDQGAGELFF | TGTGCCAGGGATCAGGGGGCCGGGGAGCTGTTTTTT
. | TRBJ2-5 | TRBV10-3 | TRBD2 | CAISEAPRGAQETQYF | TGTGCCATCAGTGAGGCGCCGCGGGGGGCTCAAGAGACCCAGTACTTC